This T cell receptor beta chain was captured in a study of patients and donors after allogeneic stem cell transplantation. TCRdb called the RT-PCR reads again in MiXCR, with one record for every CDR3 protein. The profile shows more than 75,000 distinct CDR3 sequences, 4% to 5% of them singletons. The sequence derives from a human donor who was either an allogeneic HSCT recipient or a stem cell or donor lymphocyte infusion donor (not recorded which). It is not recorded whose cells these are; they may come from a transplant donor. Material for sequencing was blood, either unsorted or a sorted T cell fraction (not recorded which).

The CDR3 DNA is TGTGCCAGCAGCTTAATTCGTCGGGGGATTAATGCACGAGGCTACACCTTC. It specifies CASSLIRRGINARGYTF. This chain links TRBV11-2 with TRBJ1-2, with a weak D call TRBD1 (5 bases). The V gene lost 2 bases and the J gene lost 8 bases, with 24 bases spanning the gap. CDR1 is SGHAT and CDR2 is FQNNGV in the germline V gene. The CDR3 has 17 amino acids.